The 2 T cell receptor beta chains below all came from one sample that was sequenced in a study of cytomegalovirus exposure and HLA in healthy donors. TCRdb keeps only in-frame clones here, not all; method: immunoSEQ multiplex PCR. This table has 100,000 to 150,000 clones, 80% to 90% appearing once. The sequenced material came from PBMCs. The receptors here all came from a young woman in good health and CMV-seronegative.

The rearrangement links TRBV28 to TRBJ2-1; 10 bases are a match to TRBD1. The CDR3 has 17 residues. V shed 0 bases and J 8 bases; nucleotides not matched to a gene: 10. Germline CDR1 and CDR2: MDHEN and SYDVKM. CDR3 DNA: TGTGCCAGCAGTTTATGGCGTGGGGACAGGGGAGGGCATGAGCAGTTCTTC. Its protein is CASSLWRGDRGGHEQFF.

This chain uses TRBV28 with TRBJ1-1; a possible D gene is TRBD1 (6 bases). The CDR3 is 18 residues long. Trimming pared 6 bases from V and 0 bases from J, leaving 23 bases between. The V gene's germline CDR1 is MDHEN and CDR2 SYDVKM. The CDR3 DNA sequence: TGTGCCAGCAGCTACGTCCCGGGACAAGCCCCGATGAACACTGAAGCTTTCTTT. This gives the protein CASSYVPGQAPMNTEAFF.